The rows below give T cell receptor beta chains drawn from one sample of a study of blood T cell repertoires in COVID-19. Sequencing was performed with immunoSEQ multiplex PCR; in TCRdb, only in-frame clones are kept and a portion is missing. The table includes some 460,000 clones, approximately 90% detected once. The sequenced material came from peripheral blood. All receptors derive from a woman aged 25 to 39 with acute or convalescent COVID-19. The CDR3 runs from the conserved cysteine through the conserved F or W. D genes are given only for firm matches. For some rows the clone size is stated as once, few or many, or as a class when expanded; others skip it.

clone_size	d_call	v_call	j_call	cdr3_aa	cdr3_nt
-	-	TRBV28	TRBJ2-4	CASRGLQGILAKNIQYF	TGTGCCAGCAGAGGACTTCAAGGGATACTAGCCAAAAACATTCAGTACTTC
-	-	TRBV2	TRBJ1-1	CASRPQRGERTEAFF	TGTGCCAGCAGGCCTCAGCGGGGCGAAAGAACTGAAGCTTTCTTT
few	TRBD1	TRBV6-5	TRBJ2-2	CASSPGTGDTGELFF	TGTGCCAGCAGTCCCGGGACAGGGGACACCGGGGAGCTGTTTTTT
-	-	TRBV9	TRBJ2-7	CASSVEEGTYEQYF	TGTGCCAGCAGCGTAGAGGAGGGGACCTACGAGCAGTACTTC
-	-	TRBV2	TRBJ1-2	CASSEIFGYTF	TGTGCCAGCAGTGAAATCTTCGGCTACACCTTC
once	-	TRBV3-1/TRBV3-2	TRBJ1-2	CASSQVSRGALIYGYTF	TGTGCCAGCAGCCAAGTTTCCAGGGGCGCTCTGATATATGGCTACACCTTC
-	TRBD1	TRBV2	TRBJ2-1	CASNGQGKYNEQFF	TGTGCCAGCAACGGACAGGGTAAATACAATGAGCAGTTCTTC
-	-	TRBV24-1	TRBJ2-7	CATSNRDTKNEQYF	TGTGCCACCAGCAACCGGGACACCAAGAACGAGCAGTACTTC
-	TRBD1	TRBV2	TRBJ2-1	CASSNRDRGLGEQFF	TGTGCCAGCAGTAACCGGGACAGGGGACTCGGTGAGCAGTTCTTC
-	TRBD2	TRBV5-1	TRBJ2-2	CASSLLAADGELFF	TGCGCCAGCAGCTTGCTAGCGGCGGACGGGGAGCTGTTTTTT
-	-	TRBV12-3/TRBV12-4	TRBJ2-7	CASAHSSYEQYF	TGTGCCAGCGCGCATAGCTCCTACGAGCAGTACTTC
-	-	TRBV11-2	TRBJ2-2	CAASRGIYTGELFF	TGTGCCGCCTCCCGCGGTATTTACACCGGGGAGCTGTTTTTT
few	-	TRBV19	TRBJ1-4	CASRTGASSGAKLFF	TGTGCCAGTAGGACTGGCGCCTCCAGTGGGGCAAAACTGTTTTTT
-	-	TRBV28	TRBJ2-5	CASSLERIQETQYF	TGTGCCAGCAGTTTAGAGCGGATACAAGAGACCCAGTACTTC
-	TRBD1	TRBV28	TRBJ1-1	CASSELGTGNTEAFF	TGTGCCAGCAGCGAACTCGGGACAGGGAACACTGAAGCTTTCTTT
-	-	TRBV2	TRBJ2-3	CASSVHGEDSTDTQYF	TGTGCCAGCAGTGTTCACGGGGAGGATAGCACAGATACGCAGTATTTT
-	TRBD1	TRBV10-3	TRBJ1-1	CAISARTGSEAFF	TGTGCCATCAGCGCGAGGACAGGGTCTGAAGCTTTCTTT
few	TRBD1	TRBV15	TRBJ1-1	CATSRPNRGGTEAFF	TGTGCCACCAGCAGACCCAACAGGGGTGGCACTGAAGCTTTCTTT
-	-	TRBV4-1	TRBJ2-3	CASSQASTQYF	TGCGCCAGCAGCCAAGCCTCCACGCAGTATTTT
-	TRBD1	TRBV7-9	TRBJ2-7	CASSLGGGYRGGEQYF	TGTGCCAGCAGCTTAGGAGGTGGCTACAGGGGCGGCGAGCAGTACTTC
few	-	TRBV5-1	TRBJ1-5	CASSPGGAGGSQPQHF	TGCGCCAGCAGCCCCGGAGGGGCGGGGGGAAGCCAGCCCCAGCATTTT
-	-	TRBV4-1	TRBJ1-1	CASSPQGLNTEAFF	TGCGCCAGCAGCCCACAGGGCCTGAACACTGAAGCTTTCTTT
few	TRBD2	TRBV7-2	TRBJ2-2	CASSLFLAGASGTGELFF	TGTGCCAGCAGCCTCTTCCTAGCGGGGGCCTCGGGCACCGGGGAGCTGTTTTTT
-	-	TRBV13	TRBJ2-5	CASSLGTRTQETQYF	TGTGCCAGCAGCTTAGGGACTAGGACCCAAGAGACCCAGTACTTC
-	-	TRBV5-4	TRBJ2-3	CASSLRRGEADTQYF	TGTGCCAGCAGCTTGCGTCGGGGAGAGGCAGATACGCAGTATTTT
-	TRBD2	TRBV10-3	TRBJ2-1	CAISDPGLAGYNEQFF	TGTGCCATCAGTGACCCTGGACTAGCGGGTTACAATGAGCAGTTCTTC
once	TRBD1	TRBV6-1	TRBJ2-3	CASSEALRALRQGQGKRGTDTQYF	TGTGCCAGCAGTGAAGCTCTCCGCGCCCTACGACAGGGACAGGGAAAGCGGGGCACAGATACGCAGTATTTT
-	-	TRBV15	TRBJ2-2	CATSRERVTGELFF	TGTGCCACCAGCCGCGAGAGGGTCACCGGGGAGCTGTTTTTT
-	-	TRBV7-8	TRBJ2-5	CASRTPGLTGQETQYF	TGTGCCAGCAGGACACCGGGACTTACGGGTCAAGAGACCCAGTACTTC
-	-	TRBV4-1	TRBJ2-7	CASSRLKFDNEQYF	TGCGCCAGCAGCCGCCTGAAGTTTGACAACGAGCAGTACTTC
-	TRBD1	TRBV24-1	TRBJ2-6	CATSDRDRGDSGANVLTF	TGTGCCACCAGTGACCGGGACAGGGGAGACTCTGGGGCCAACGTCCTGACTTTC
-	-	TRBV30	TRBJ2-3	CAWGGRPDTQYF	TGTGCCTGGGGGGGGCGTCCAGATACGCAGTATTTT
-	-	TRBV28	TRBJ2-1	CASSPTRIDEQFF	TGTGCCAGCAGTCCCACGAGAATCGATGAGCAGTTCTTC
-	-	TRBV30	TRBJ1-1	CAWSDASGAFF	TGTGCCTGGAGTGATGCAAGCGGAGCTTTCTTT
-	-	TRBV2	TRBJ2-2	CASLVRDRGGELFF	TGTGCCAGCTTAGTCAGGGATCGTGGCGGGGAGCTGTTTTTT
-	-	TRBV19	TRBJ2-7	CASSIDRGDEQYF	TGTGCCAGTAGTATAGATCGCGGGGACGAGCAGTACTTC
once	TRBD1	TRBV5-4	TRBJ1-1	CASSLTGVETEAFF	TGTGCCAGCAGCTTAACAGGGGTTGAAACTGAAGCTTTCTTT
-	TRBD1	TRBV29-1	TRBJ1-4	CSVQWDREELFF	TGCAGCGTCCAGTGGGACAGGGAGGAACTGTTTTTT
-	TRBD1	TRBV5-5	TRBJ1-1	CASSAIPGQGNLVAGTEAFF	TGTGCCAGCAGCGCGATCCCGGGACAGGGTAATCTGGTCGCGGGCACTGAAGCTTTCTTT
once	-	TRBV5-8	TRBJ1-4	CASSLGRGTEKLFF	TGTGCCAGCAGCTTGGGCAGGGGAACTGAAAAACTGTTTTTT
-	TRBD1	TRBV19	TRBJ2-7	CASSSTRGLEQYF	TGTGCCAGTAGTTCCACGAGGGGGCTTGAGCAGTACTTC
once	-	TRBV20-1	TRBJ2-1	CSARGDSSQFF	TGCAGTGCCCGGGGAGACTCTTCGCAGTTCTTC
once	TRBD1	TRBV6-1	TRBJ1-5	CASSETGGIGQPQHF	TGTGCCAGCAGTGAGACAGGGGGGATCGGTCAGCCCCAGCATTTT
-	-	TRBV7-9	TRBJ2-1	CASSYSFIGGLGEQFF	TGTGCCAGCAGCTATTCATTTATCGGGGGATTAGGTGAGCAGTTCTTC
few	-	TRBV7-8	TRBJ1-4	CASSLDIGSTNEKLFF	TGTGCCAGCAGCTTAGATATCGGGTCAACTAATGAAAAACTGTTTTTT
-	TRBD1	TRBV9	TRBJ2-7	CASSVAPGQGPLQYF	TGTGCCAGCAGCGTAGCACCGGGACAGGGGCCCCTTCAGTACTTC
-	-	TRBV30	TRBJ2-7	CAWSVPAYEQYF	TGTGCCTGGAGTGTCCCAGCCTACGAGCAGTACTTC
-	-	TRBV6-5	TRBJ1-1	CASGRDTEAFF	TGTGCCAGCGGGCGGGACACTGAAGCTTTCTTT